These 20 T cell receptor beta chains were all obtained from the same sample, sequenced in a study of blood T cell repertoires in COVID-19. Generated by immunoSEQ multiplex PCR, the TCRdb table keeps only in-frame clones and is missing some. The top ten clones hold roughly 6.2% of a sample with around 280,000 clones, around 88% of them seen once. The sequencing sample was made of PBMCs or T cells enriched from blood (not recorded which). The receptor set was obtained from a woman aged 40 to 49 who had recovered from COVID-19.

This chain links TRBV6-5 with TRBJ1-2; perhaps TRBD1 as D (6 bases). This CDR3 is built from 14 residues. The germline gives CDR1 MNHEY, CDR2 SVGAGI. The germline V and J ends were trimmed by 5 bases and 2 bases, with 12 bases remaining between them. Written as DNA, the CDR3 is TGTGCCAGCAGTCTTCTCAGGGGAAACTATGGCTACACCTTC. This codes for CASSLLRGNYGYTF.

This chain connects TRBV19 to TRBJ1-1, with 8 bases that match TRBD1. Germline CDR1 reads LNHDA; CDR2 reads SQIVND (reference sequence). Trimming cost V 7 bases and J 0 bases; bases outside gene matches: 4. This CDR3 comprises 14 residues. The CDR3 loop is CASTRTGMNTEAFF. In DNA, the CDR3 is TGTGCCAGTACCCGGACAGGGATGAACACTGAAGCTTTCTTT.

The chain employs TRBV9 and TRBJ2-1, with D unclear. The V end lost 4 bases, the J end lost 8 bases, and 16 bases lay between the germline ends. The CDR3 totals 14 residues. Germline lookup yields CDR1 SGDLS and CDR2 YYNGEE. CDR3 in amino acids: CASSTASPGYEQFF. The CDR3, as DNA: TGTGCCAGCAGCACCGCCTCGCCCGGTTATGAGCAGTTCTTC. Full variable domain (rest looked up from reference TRBV9 and TRBJ2-1): DSGVTQTPKHLITATGQRVTLRCSPRSGDLSVYWYQQSLDQGLQFLIQYYNGEERAKGNILERFSAQQFPDLHSELNLSSLELGDSALYFCASSTASPGYEQFFGPGTRLTVL.

The chain links TRBV5-1 to TRBJ2-5; 10 bases agree with TRBD2. V shed 0 bases and J 1 base; nucleotides not matched to a gene: 3. Germline V gene data show CDR1 as SGHRS and CDR2 as YFSETQ. The CDR3 consists of 16 residues. This chain's CDR3 is CASSLGTSGTQETQYF. The CDR3 DNA reads TGCGCCAGCAGCTTGGGGACTAGCGGAACCCAAGAGACCCAGTACTTC.

The chain is built from TRBV7-9 and TRBJ2-1; 8 nucleotides agree with TRBD2. V was pared by 3 bases and J by 5 bases, with 6 bases of the junction left unmatched. Germline CDR1 reads SEHNR; CDR2 reads FQNEAQ (reference sequence). The CDR3 runs 15 residues. CDR3 DNA sequence: TGTGCCAGCAGCTTGATAGCGGGAACCCACAATGAGCAGTTCTTC. Translation: CASSLIAGTHNEQFF.

Worth noting for this clone: A junction boundary mismatches the germline segment, possibly from a read error. V is TRBV12-3 or TRBV12-4 and J is TRBJ2-3, with D maybe TRBD2 (6 bases). This CDR3 region has 13 residues. The CDR3 DNA follows: TGTGCCAGCAGTTCAGGGAGGCAGGGTCTGGCCCGGTTT. Translating gives CASSSGRQGLARF.

The rearrangement joins TRBV15 to TRBJ1-1; 7 bases match TRBD1. The CDR3 contains 15 residues. The germline V gene encodes CDR1 LNHNV and CDR2 YYDKDF (reference sequence). Losses at the gene ends were 4 bases for V and 11 bases for J; bases not matched to a gene: 16. CDR3 sequence (DNA): TGTGCCACCAGCACCCAGAGGCCTCCAACAGGGGAGGCTTTCTTT. Amino acids: CATSTQRPPTGEAFF.

The chain couples TRBV16 to TRBJ2-7; perhaps TRBD2 as D (7 bases). The CDR3 has 15 residues. The V end lost 4 bases, the J end lost 2 bases, and 15 bases lay between the germline ends. Germline CDR1 KGHSY, CDR2 FQNENV. The CDR3 region is CASSPQGREAYEQYF. The CDR3 coding sequence is TGTGCCAGCAGCCCGCAGGGGAGGGAGGCCTACGAGCAGTACTTC. The variable domain in full, completed from reference TRBV16 and TRBJ2-7, reads GEEVAQTPKHLVRGEGQKAKLYCAPIKGHSYVFWYQQVLKNEFKFLISFQNENVFDETGMPKERFSAKCLPNSPCSLEIQATKLEDSAVYFCASSPQGREAYEQYFGPGTRLTVT.

This sequence joins TRBV4-3 and TRBJ2-7; D is ambiguous. Germline-derived CDR1 and CDR2 are LGHNA and YSLEER. Trimming took 1 base from V and 0 from J, leaving 4 bases between them. This CDR3 region has 13 residues. CDR3 coding DNA: TGCGCCAGCAGCCAAGTTCTCTCCTACGAGCAGTACTTC. This sequence encodes CASSQVLSYEQYF.

The V and J genes are TRBV5-4 and TRBJ2-6; TRBD2 matches at 9 bases. V lost 10 bases, J lost 0 bases, and 8 bases stayed unmatched. Germline values: CDR1 SGHNT, CDR2 YYREEE (reference sequence). The CDR3 is 16 amino acids. The CDR3 DNA sequence: TGTGCCGTGCCGTCGACTAGCGGCTCTGGGGCCAACGTCCTGACTTTC. Protein sequence: CAVPSTSGSGANVLTF.

V is TRBV3-1 (or the pseudogene TRBV3-2) and J is TRBJ2-5; 7 bases are a match to TRBD2. The CDR3 has 15 residues. Germline CDR1 is LGHDT and CDR2 is YNNKEL (reference sequence). V shed 4 bases and J 5 bases; nucleotides not matched to a gene: 10. The CDR3 loop reads CASSPDGGGQETQYF. CDR3 coding DNA: TGTGCCAGCAGCCCTGACGGGGGAGGGCAGGAGACCCAGTACTTC.

The J gene is TRBJ1-2, the V gene TRBV7-2; D possibly corresponds to TRBD1 (5 bases). Trimming removed 1 base from V and 4 bases from J, with 13 bases in between. In germline, CDR1 is SGHTA, CDR2 FQGNSA. The CDR3 sequence is 15 residues long. DNA of the CDR3: TGTGCCAGCAGCTTAGTTATCCAGGGAGGCTATGGCTACACCTTC. This codes for CASSLVIQGGYGYTF.

This chain connects TRBV7-2 to TRBJ2-7; no reliable D call. Germline V CDR1 and CDR2: SGHTA, FQGNSA. Trimming removed 4 bases at V and 1 base at J, with 8 bases between. The CDR3 contains 13 residues. Here the CDR3 DNA reads TGTGCCAGCAGCTCGGGTCCTTCCTACGAGCAGTACTTC. It yields the protein CASSSGPSYEQYF. Full variable domain (remainder filled in from reference TRBV7-2 and TRBJ2-7): GAGVSQSPSNKVTEKGKDVELRCDPISGHTALYWYRQSLGQGLEFLIYFQGNSAPDKSGLPSDRFSAERTGGSVSTLTIQRTQQEDSAVYLCASSSGPSYEQYFGPGTRLTVT.

This sequence joins TRBV11-2 and TRBJ2-3, with TRBD2 matching over 8 bases. The CDR3 has 14 residues. CDR1 and CDR2 from the germline V gene are SGHAT and FQNNGV. The junction had 5 bases not matched to a gene; V was cut back by 4 bases and J by 5 bases. CDR3 amino acids: CASSYGTSGDTQYF. The CDR3, as DNA: TGTGCCAGCAGCTACGGGACTAGTGGAGATACGCAGTATTTT.

The chain is built from TRBV7-9 and TRBJ2-2, with 9 bases that match TRBD1. J lost 5 bases, V lost 2 bases, and 6 bases had no gene match. Germline CDR1 is SEHNR and CDR2 is FQNEAQ (reference sequence). The CDR3 spans 16 residues. CDR3 DNA: TGTGCCAGCAGCTTAAACGGACAGGGGAGAACCGGGGAGCTGTTTTTT. This gives the protein CASSLNGQGRTGELFF.

The chain carries TRBV6-5 and TRBJ1-3; TRBD1 matches 8 bases. With V trimmed by 6 bases and J by 4 bases, 8 bases remained unmatched. Germline-derived CDR1 and CDR2 are MNHEY and SVGAGI. The length of the CDR3 is 15 residues. The CDR3 DNA reads as TGTGCCAGCAGACCCACAGGGGGTTGGGGAAACACCATATATTTT. It yields the protein CASRPTGGWGNTIYF.

V and J are TRBV3-1 (or the pseudogene TRBV3-2) and TRBJ2-7; TRBD1 is a possible D gene (6 bases). Trimming removed 2 bases from V and 7 bases from J, with 15 bases in between. CDR3 length equals 14 residues. Germline V CDR1 and CDR2: LGHDT, YNNKEL (reference sequence). In DNA, the CDR3 is TGTGCCAGCAGCCAAATCCACCGGGACACGGAGCAGTACTTC. Residues: CASSQIHRDTEQYF.

Only a few counts were recorded for this clone. This sequence joins TRBV19 and TRBJ1-4; 10 nucleotides match TRBD1. There are 19 residues in the CDR3. Losses at the gene ends were 5 bases for V and 2 bases for J; bases not matched to a gene: 14. In germline, CDR1 is LNHDA, CDR2 SQIVND (reference sequence). DNA of the CDR3: TGTGCCAGTAGTTCCCTGAGGGACAGGGGCGTTTTTACTAATGAAAAACTGTTTTTT. Residues: CASSSLRDRGVFTNEKLFF.

The chain recombines TRBV5-1 with TRBJ1-4, with 9 nucleotides matching TRBD1. J lost 0 bases, V lost 4 bases, and 10 bases had no gene match. This CDR3 has 18 amino acids. The germline gives CDR1 SGHRS, CDR2 YFSETQ. The CDR3 loop is CASSLTGGYPPTNEKLFF. The DNA for the CDR3 is TGCGCCAGCAGCCTGACAGGGGGTTATCCCCCAACTAATGAAAAACTGTTTTTT.

This clone turned up a few times. This chain uses TRBV6-6 with TRBJ2-7; no firm D call. Per the germline V gene, CDR1 is MNHNY and CDR2 is SVGAGI (reference sequence). V gave up 3 bases and J gave up 2 bases, with 11 bases separating them. CDR3 length: 14 residues. CDR3 loop: CASSYRLAPYEQYF. CDR3 DNA: TGTGCCAGCAGTTATCGCTTAGCCCCCTACGAGCAGTACTTC.